The entry below describes one T cell receptor beta chain. Only in-frame clones appear in the TCRdb table, and some are missing; sequencing was by immunoSEQ multiplex PCR. The repertoire holds fewer than 70,000 clones, with 94% as singletons. The data belong to a study of control samples from healthy donors and cancer patients. The V end was cut by 0 bases, the J end by 0 bases, with 7 bases between. The CDR3 has 15 amino acids. Germline V gene sequence: CDR1 SGHRS, CDR2 YFSETQ. The source is a man under 40 in good health. V usage is TRBV5-1 and J usage is TRBJ2-1; D gene uncertain. Specimen: blood. CDR3 sequence (DNA): TGCGCCAGCAGCTTGGCGCAGAGCTCCTACAATGAGCAGTTCTTC. Protein sequence: CASSLAQSSYNEQFF.